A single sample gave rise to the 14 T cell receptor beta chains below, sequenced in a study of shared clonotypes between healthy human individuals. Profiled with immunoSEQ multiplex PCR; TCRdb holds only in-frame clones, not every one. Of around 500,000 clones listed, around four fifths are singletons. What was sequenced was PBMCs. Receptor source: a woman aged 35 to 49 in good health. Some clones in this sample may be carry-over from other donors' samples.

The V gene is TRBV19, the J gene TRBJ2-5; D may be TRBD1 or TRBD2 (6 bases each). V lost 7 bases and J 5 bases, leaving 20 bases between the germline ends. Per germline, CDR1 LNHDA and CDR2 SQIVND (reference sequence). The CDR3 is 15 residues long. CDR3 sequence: CASTHRGQGSETQYF. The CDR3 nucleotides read TGTGCCAGTACCCATCGGGGGCAGGGGTCGGAGACCCAGTACTTC.

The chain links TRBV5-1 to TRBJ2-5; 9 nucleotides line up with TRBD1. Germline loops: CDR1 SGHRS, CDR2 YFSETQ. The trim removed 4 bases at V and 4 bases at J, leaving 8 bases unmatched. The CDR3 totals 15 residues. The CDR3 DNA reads TGCGCCAGCAGCCGCGGACAGGGGAACCGAGAGACCCAGTACTTC. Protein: CASSRGQGNRETQYF.

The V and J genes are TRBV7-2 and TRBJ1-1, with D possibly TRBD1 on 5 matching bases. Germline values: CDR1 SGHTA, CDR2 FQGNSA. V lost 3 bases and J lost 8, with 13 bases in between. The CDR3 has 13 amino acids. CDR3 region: CASSFGARREAFF. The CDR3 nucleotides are TGTGCCAGCAGCTTCGGGGCACGGAGGGAAGCTTTCTTT.

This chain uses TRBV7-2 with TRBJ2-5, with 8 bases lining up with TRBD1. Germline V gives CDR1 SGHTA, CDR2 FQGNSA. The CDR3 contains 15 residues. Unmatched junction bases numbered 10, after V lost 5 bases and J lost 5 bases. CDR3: CASSETRGRWETQYF. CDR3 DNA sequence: TGTGCCAGCAGCGAAACCAGGGGGCGATGGGAGACCCAGTACTTC.

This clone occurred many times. CDR3 region: CASSFITSLDSFLNTEAFF. CDR3 bases: TGTGCCAGCAGTTTTATAACGTCCCTCGACAGCTTCCTGAACACTGAAGCTTTCTTT. This chain connects TRBV28 to TRBJ1-1; D is possibly TRBD1 (5 bases). The CDR3 runs 19 residues. Deletions cut 3 bases from V and 0 bases from J, with 23 bases between. CDR1 and CDR2 from the germline V gene are MDHEN and SYDVKM. Looking up the rest from reference TRBV28 and TRBJ1-1 gives the full variable domain: DVKVTQSSRYLVKRTGEKVFLECVQDMDHENMFWYRQDPGLGLRLIYFSYDVKMKEKGDIPEGYSVSREKKERFSLILESASTNQTSMYLCASSFITSLDSFLNTEAFFGQGTRLTVV.

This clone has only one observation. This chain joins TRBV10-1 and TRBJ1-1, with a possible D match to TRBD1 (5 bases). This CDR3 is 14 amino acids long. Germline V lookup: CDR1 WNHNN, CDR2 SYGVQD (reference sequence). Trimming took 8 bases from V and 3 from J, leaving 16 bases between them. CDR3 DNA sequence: TGCGCCAGCCGAGCAGGGATCTTGGACACTGAAGCTTTCTTT. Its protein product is CASRAGILDTEAFF.

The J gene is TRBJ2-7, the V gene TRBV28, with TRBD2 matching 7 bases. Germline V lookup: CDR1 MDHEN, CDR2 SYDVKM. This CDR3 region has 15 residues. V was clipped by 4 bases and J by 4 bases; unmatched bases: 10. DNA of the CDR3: TGTGCCAGCAGTTCCCCCGGGACTAAAACTTACGAGCAGTACTTC. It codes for CASSSPGTKTYEQYF.

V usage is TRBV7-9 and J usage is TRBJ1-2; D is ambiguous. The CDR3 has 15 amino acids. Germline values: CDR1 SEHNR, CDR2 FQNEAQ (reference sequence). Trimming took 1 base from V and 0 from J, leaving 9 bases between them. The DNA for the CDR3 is TGTGCCAGCAGCTTAGGTGTAGGCCCTAACTATGGCTACACCTTC. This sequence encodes CASSLGVGPNYGYTF.

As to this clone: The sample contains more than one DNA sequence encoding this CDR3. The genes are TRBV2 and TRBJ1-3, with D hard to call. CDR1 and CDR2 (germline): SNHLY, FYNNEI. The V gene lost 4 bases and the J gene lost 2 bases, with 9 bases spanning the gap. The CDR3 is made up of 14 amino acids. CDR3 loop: CASSAEGAGNTIYF. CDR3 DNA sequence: TGTGCCAGCAGTGCTGAGGGAGCTGGAAACACCATATATTTT. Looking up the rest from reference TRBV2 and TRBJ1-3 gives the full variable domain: EPEVTQTPSHQVTQMGQEVILRCVPISNHLYFYWYRQILGQKVEFLVSFYNNEISEKSEIFDDQFSVERPDGSNFTLKIRSTKLEDSAMYFCASSAEGAGNTIYFGEGSWLTVV.

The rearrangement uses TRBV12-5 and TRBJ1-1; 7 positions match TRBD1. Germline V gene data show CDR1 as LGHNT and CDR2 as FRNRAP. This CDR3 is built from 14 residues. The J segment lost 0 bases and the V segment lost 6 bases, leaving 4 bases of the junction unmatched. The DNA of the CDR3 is TGTGCTAGTGGCCTCGGGACAGTGAACACTGAAGCTTTCTTT. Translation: CASGLGTVNTEAFF.

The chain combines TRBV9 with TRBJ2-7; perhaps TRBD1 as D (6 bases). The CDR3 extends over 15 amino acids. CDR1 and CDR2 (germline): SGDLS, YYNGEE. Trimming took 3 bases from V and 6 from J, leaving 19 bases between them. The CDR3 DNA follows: TGTGCCAGCAGCGAGGGTGGGACAACAAGCGGCGAGCAGTACTTC. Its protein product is CASSEGGTTSGEQYF.

The CDR3 loop reads CASSTARVGNQPQHF. The CDR3 nucleotides are TGTGCCAGCAGCACGGCCAGGGTGGGAAATCAGCCCCAGCATTTT. The V call is TRBV27, the J call TRBJ1-5; a possible D gene is TRBD1 (5 bases). The CDR3 is made up of 15 amino acids. Germline assignment: CDR1 MNHEY and CDR2 SMNVEV (reference sequence). V lost 6 bases and J 4 bases, leaving 16 bases between the germline ends.

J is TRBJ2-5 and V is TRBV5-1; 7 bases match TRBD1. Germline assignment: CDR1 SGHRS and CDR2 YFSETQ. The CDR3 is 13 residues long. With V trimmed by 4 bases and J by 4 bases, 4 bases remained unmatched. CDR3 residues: CASSLGGAETQYF. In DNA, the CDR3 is TGCGCCAGCAGCCTAGGGGGCGCAGAGACCCAGTACTTC.

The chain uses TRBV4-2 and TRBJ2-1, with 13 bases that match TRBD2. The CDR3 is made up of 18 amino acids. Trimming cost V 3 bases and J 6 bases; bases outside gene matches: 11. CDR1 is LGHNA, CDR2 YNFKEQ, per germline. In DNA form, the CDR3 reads TGTGCCAGCAGCCAGACGAGGACTAGCGGGAGTATTGTCAATGAGCAGTTCTTC. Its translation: CASSQTRTSGSIVNEQFF.